This T cell receptor beta chain was sequenced in a study of blood T cell repertoires in COVID-19. Overall study: Samples came from the United States, Italy and Spain, spanning acute and convalescent COVID-19. Sources were T cells, B-cell-depleted T cells, or PBMCs; the material itself was cDNA or gDNA.

Authors' data handling: Reference gene primer amplification gave nucleated cell count estimates. The repertoire was sequenced with immunoSEQ multiplex PCR; TCRdb's copy has only in-frame clones and lacks some. V, J and clone size reflect that table, while D and trimming were determined from the DNA. The top ten clones hold approximately 5% of a sample with approximately 210,000 clones, approximately 79% of them seen once. V gave up 1 base and J gave up 4 bases, with 11 bases separating them. The CDR3 runs to 16 residues. Germline lookup yields CDR1 LNHNV and CDR2 YYDKDF (reference sequence). The TCR originated in a human donor in a cohort sampled during active COVID-19. The sequenced sample consisted of peripheral blood. The V gene is TRBV15, the J gene TRBJ1-6; weak D call: TRBD1 (5 bases). As DNA, the CDR3 is TGTGCCACCAGCAGAGGGGGGGATAGATATAATTCACCCCTCCACTTT. This sequence encodes CATSRGGDRYNSPLHF.